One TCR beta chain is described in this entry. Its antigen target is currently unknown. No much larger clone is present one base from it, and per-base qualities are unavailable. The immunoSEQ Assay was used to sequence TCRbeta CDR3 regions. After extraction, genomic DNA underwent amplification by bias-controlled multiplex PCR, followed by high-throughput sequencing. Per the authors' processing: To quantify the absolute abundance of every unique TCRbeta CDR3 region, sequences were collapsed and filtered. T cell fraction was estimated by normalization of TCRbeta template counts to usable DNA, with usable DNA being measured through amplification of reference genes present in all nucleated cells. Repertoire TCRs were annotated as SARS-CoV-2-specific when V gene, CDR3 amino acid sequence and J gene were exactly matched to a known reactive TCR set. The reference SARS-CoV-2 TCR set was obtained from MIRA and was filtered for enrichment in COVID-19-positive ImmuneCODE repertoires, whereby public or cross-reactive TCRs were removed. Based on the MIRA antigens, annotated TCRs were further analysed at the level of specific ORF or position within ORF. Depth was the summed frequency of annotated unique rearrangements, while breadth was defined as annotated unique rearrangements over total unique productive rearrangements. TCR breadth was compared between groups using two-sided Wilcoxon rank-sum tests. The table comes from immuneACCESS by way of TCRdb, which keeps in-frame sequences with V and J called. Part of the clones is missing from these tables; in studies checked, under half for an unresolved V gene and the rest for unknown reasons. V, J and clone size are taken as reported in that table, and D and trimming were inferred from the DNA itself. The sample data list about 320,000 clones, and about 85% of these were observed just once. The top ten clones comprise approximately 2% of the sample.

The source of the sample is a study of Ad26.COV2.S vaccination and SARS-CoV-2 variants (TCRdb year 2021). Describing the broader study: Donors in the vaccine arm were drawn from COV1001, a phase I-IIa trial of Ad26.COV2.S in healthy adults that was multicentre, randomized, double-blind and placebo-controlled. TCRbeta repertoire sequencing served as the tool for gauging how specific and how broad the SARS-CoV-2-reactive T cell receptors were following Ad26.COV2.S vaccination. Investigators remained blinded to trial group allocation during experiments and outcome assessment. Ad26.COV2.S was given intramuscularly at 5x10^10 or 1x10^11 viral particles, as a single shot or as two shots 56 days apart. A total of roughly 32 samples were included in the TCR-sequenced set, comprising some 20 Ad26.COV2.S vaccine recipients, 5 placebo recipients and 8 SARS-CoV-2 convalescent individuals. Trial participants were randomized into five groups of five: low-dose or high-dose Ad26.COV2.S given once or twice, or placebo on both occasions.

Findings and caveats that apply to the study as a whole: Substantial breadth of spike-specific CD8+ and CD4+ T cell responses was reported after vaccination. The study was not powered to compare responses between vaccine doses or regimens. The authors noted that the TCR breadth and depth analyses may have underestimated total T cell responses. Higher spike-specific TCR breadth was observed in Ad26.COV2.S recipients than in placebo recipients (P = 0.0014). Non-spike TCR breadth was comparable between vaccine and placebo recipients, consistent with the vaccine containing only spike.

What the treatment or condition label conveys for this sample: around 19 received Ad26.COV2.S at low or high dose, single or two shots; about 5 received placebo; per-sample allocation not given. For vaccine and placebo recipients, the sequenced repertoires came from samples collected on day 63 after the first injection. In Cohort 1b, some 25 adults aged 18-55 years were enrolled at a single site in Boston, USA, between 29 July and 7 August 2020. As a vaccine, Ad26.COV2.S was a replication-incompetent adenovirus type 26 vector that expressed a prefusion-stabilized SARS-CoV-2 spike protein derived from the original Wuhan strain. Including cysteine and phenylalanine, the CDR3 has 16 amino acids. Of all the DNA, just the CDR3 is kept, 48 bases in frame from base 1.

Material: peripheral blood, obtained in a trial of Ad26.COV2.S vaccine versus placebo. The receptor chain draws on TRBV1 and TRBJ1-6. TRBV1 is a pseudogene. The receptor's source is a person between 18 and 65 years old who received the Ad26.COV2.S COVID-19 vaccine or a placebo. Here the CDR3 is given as CTSSQDRAECYSPLHF. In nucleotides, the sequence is TGCACCAGCAGCCAAGATCGGGCCGAATGTTATTCACCCCTCCACTTT.